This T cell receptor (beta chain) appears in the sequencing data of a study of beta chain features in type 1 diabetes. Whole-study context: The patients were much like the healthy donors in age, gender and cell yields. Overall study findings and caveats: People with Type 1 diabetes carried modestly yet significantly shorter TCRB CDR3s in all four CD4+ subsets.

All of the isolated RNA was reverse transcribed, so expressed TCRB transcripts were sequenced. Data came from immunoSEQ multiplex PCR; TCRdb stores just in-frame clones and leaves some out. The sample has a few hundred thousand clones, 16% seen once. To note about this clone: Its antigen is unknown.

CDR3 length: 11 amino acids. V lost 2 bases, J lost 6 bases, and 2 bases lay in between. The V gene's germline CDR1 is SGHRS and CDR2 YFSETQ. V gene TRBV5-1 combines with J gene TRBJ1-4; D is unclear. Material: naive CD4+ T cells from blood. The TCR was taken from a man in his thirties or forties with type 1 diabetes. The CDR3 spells CASSFDEKLFF. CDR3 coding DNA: TGCGCCAGCAGCTTCGATGAAAAACTGTTTTTT.